One and the same sample provided the 12 T cell receptor beta chains below, sequenced in a study of shared clonotypes between healthy human individuals. Naivety among CD8 cells was defined by CD45RO negativity and positive CCR7 selection, thereby excluding terminally differentiated effector memory CD45RA+ cells. Generated by immunoSEQ multiplex PCR, the TCRdb table keeps only in-frame clones and is missing some. The data contain under 2,000,000 clones, about 95% of them seen just once; the ten biggest clones take up under 1.5%. Material for sequencing was naive CD8+ T cells sorted from blood. The source is a man between 18 and 35 years old in good health.

V is TRBV7-9 and J is TRBJ1-2, with D hard to call. Germline lookup yields CDR1 SEHNR and CDR2 FQNEAQ (reference sequence). With 2 bases removed from V and 3 bases from J, the gap between germline ends came to 19 bases. The CDR3 contains 17 residues. The CDR3 DNA follows: TGTGCCAGCAGCTTACCCCTTTACCTGGACGGTGACTATGGCTACACCTTC. Protein sequence: CASSLPLYLDGDYGYTF.

The chain combines TRBV7-9 with TRBJ1-1, with D unclear. Germline assignment: CDR1 SEHNR and CDR2 FQNEAQ (reference sequence). Trimming took 8 bases from V and 5 from J, leaving 18 bases between them. The CDR3 is 14 residues long. CDR3 region: CASRASEKPTEAFF. The CDR3 nucleotides read TGTGCCAGCCGAGCAAGCGAAAAGCCTACTGAAGCTTTCTTT.

The CDR3 nucleotides read TGTGCCAGCAGCTTGGCCACAGGGCTTAATGAAAAACTGTTTTTT. This encodes CASSLATGLNEKLFF. The chain uses TRBV5-6 and TRBJ1-4; possibly TRBD1 for D (6 bases). Trimming left V 0 bases short and J 4 bases short, with 10 bases between. Looked up from germline, CDR1 is SGHDT and CDR2 is YYEEEE. The CDR3 length is 15 residues. Drawing the rest from reference TRBV5-6 and TRBJ1-4, the complete variable domain is DAGVTQSPTHLIKTRGQQVTLRCSPKSGHDTVSWYQQALGQGPQFIFQYYEEEERQRGNFPDRFSGHQFPNYSSELNVNALLLGDSALYLCASSLATGLNEKLFFGSGTQLSVL.

V and J are TRBV7-9 and TRBJ2-1, with D uncertain. The CDR3 sequence is 15 residues long. Per germline, CDR1 SEHNR and CDR2 FQNEAQ (reference sequence). Trimming took off 2 bases at V and 6 bases at J, with 14 bases between the two ends. The DNA for the CDR3 is TGTGCCAGCAGCTTAACTCGCGGCCCCATCAATGAGCAGTTCTTC. Encoded protein: CASSLTRGPINEQFF.

V gene TRBV7-9 combines with J gene TRBJ2-1; 8 bases map to TRBD1. The CDR3 is 17 amino acids. The V and J ends lost 3 bases and 5 bases, in that order; junction bases with no gene match: 12. CDR1 SEHNR and CDR2 FQNEAQ come from the germline V gene (reference sequence). Here the CDR3 reads CASSFFLGQAGNNEQFF. CDR3 sequence (DNA): TGTGCCAGCAGCTTTTTTTTGGGACAGGCGGGGAACAATGAGCAGTTCTTC.

In the case of this clone: Other DNA variants within this sample encode the same CDR3. V and J are TRBV19 and TRBJ2-7; TRBD2 might be the D (5 bases). Germline V gene sequence: CDR1 LNHDA, CDR2 SQIVND (reference sequence). The V end lost 3 bases, the J end lost 1 base, and 10 bases lay between the germline ends. The CDR3 is 14 amino acids. CDR3: CASSIGGGSYEQYF. The CDR3 DNA is TGTGCCAGTAGTATTGGAGGAGGTTCCTACGAGCAGTACTTC.

The chain couples TRBV2 to TRBJ1-2; D is undetermined. The V gene's germline CDR1 is SNHLY and CDR2 FYNNEI. Trimming removed 2 bases from V and 2 bases from J, with 21 bases in between. The CDR3 extends over 18 amino acids. The CDR3 coding sequence is TGTGCCAGCAGTGAAAGCCCGGGTCAAGGGCAGTTAAACTATGGCTACACCTTC. This gives the protein CASSESPGQGQLNYGYTF.

This rearrangement joins TRBV7-9 to TRBJ2-7; D unclear. V lost 3 bases and J lost 2, with 5 bases in between. The CDR3 sequence is 12 residues long. The germline V gene encodes CDR1 SEHNR and CDR2 FQNEAQ (reference sequence). The CDR3 protein is CASSFHPYEQYF. CDR3 DNA sequence: TGTGCCAGCAGCTTCCACCCCTACGAGCAGTACTTC.

About this clone: Other DNA sequences in this sample translate to the same CDR3. The chain employs TRBV9 and TRBJ2-3; possibly TRBD2 for D (5 bases). Germline V lookup: CDR1 SGDLS, CDR2 YYNGEE. V lost 0 bases, J lost 6 bases, and 11 bases lay in between. The CDR3 contains 14 residues. The chain's CDR3 is CASSVEGGGDTQYF. Here the CDR3 DNA reads TGTGCCAGCAGCGTAGAGGGTGGCGGGGATACGCAGTATTTT.

The chain employs TRBV10-3 and TRBJ1-2; D might be TRBD1 (5 bases). The V and J ends lost 2 bases and 0 bases respectively, with 13 bases between them. Germline V gene data show CDR1 as ENHRY and CDR2 as SYGVKD. The CDR3 length is 16 residues. CDR3 in DNA: TGTGCCATCAGTGAGGGTCGGGACCGAGCTAACTATGGCTACACCTTC. Amino acids: CAISEGRDRANYGYTF.

As to this clone: Other DNA sequences in this specimen translate into the identical CDR3. Written as DNA, the CDR3 is TGTGCCAGCAGCTTGGGGCAGGGGGCGTCCTACGAGCAGTACTTC. Amino acids: CASSLGQGASYEQYF. The genes are TRBV5-4 and TRBJ2-7, with 8 nucleotides matching TRBD1. The CDR3 has 15 residues. Per the germline V gene, CDR1 is SGHNT and CDR2 is YYREEE (reference sequence). The trim removed 0 bases at V and 1 base at J, leaving 3 bases unmatched. Complete variable domain (other parts from reference TRBV5-4 and TRBJ2-7): ETGVTQSPTHLIKTRGQQVTLRCSSQSGHNTVSWYQQALGQGPQFIFQYYREEENGRGNFPPRFSGLQFPNYSSELNVNALELDDSALYLCASSLGQGASYEQYFGPGTRLTVT.

The chain recombines TRBV5-1 with TRBJ2-5; D remains ambiguous. The V gene's germline CDR1 is SGHRS and CDR2 YFSETQ. The ends were cut back, 9 bases at V and 5 bases at J, with 11 bases in the middle. The CDR3 is 11 residues long. CDR3 loop: CATPIGETQYF. DNA for the CDR3: TGCGCCACCCCCATAGGGGAGACCCAGTACTTC.